This is a list of T cell receptor beta chains from one sample in a study of blood T cell repertoires in COVID-19. Sequenced by immunoSEQ multiplex PCR; TCRdb stores in-frame clones only, minus some. The table has about 62,000 clones, just over 70% seen once. Sequencing was performed on PBMCs or T cells enriched from blood (not recorded which). The receptors stem from a woman aged 55 to 70 who had been exposed to COVID-19. CDR3s include the opening cysteine and the closing phenylalanine or tryptophan. Fields, in order: D gene, CDR3 length, clone size, V gene, J gene, CDR3 DNA, CDR3 protein. The D gene is left open where the match is weak. A clone size is listed for some rows: how often the clone was seen (once, few, many), or a class if it is expanded.

>NA|15|NA|TRBV19|TRBJ2-3
TGTGCCAGTAGTATCTGGAGCGGTAGCACAGATACGCAGTATTTT
CASSIWSGSTDTQYF
>NA|13|NA|TRBV29-1|TRBJ1-1
TGCAGCGTTGAGAGACAGCGAATATCTGAAGCTTTCTTT
CSVERQRISEAFF
>TRBD1|15|NA|TRBV5-1|TRBJ1-3
TGCGCCAGCAGCTTGCAGACAGGGGACGGAAACACCATATATTTT
CASSLQTGDGNTIYF
>TRBD1|17|NA|TRBV28|TRBJ2-7
TGTGCCAGCAGTTTAACTTCCTCGGCCAGGGGGCGCGACGAGCAGTACTTC
CASSLTSSARGRDEQYF
>TRBD2|14|NA|TRBV30|TRBJ2-7
TGTGCCTGGAGCCGGACTAGCGGGGTTTACGAGCAGTACTTC
CAWSRTSGVYEQYF
>NA|13|few|TRBV19|TRBJ1-4
TGTGCCAGTAGTATAGAGGGACTGGGAAAACTGTTTTTT
CASSIEGLGKLFF
>TRBD1|14|NA|TRBV2|TRBJ1-6
TGTGCCAGCAGTTTGACAGGGTTGGATTCACCCCTCCACTTT
CASSLTGLDSPLHF
>NA|15|NA|TRBV10-3|TRBJ2-2
TGTGCCATCAATACTGGCGGGACAGATACCGGGGAGCTGTTTTTT
CAINTGGTDTGELFF
>TRBD1|13|NA|TRBV12-3/TRBV12-4|TRBJ1-3
TGTGCCCTACTGCGGGACAGTGGAAACACCATATATTTT
CALLRDSGNTIYF
>NA|14|NA|TRBV5-6|TRBJ1-2
TGTGCCAGCAGTTTGACAGGATTCAATCTTGGCTACACCTTC
CASSLTGFNLGYTF
>NA|13|NA|TRBV28|TRBJ1-1
TGTGCCAGCAGTCCTTCCGACAGGCAAGAAGCTTTCTTT
CASSPSDRQEAFF
>NA|12|few|TRBV7-9|TRBJ2-3
TGTGCCAGCACTGGTAGCACGGATACGCAGTATTTT
CASTGSTDTQYF